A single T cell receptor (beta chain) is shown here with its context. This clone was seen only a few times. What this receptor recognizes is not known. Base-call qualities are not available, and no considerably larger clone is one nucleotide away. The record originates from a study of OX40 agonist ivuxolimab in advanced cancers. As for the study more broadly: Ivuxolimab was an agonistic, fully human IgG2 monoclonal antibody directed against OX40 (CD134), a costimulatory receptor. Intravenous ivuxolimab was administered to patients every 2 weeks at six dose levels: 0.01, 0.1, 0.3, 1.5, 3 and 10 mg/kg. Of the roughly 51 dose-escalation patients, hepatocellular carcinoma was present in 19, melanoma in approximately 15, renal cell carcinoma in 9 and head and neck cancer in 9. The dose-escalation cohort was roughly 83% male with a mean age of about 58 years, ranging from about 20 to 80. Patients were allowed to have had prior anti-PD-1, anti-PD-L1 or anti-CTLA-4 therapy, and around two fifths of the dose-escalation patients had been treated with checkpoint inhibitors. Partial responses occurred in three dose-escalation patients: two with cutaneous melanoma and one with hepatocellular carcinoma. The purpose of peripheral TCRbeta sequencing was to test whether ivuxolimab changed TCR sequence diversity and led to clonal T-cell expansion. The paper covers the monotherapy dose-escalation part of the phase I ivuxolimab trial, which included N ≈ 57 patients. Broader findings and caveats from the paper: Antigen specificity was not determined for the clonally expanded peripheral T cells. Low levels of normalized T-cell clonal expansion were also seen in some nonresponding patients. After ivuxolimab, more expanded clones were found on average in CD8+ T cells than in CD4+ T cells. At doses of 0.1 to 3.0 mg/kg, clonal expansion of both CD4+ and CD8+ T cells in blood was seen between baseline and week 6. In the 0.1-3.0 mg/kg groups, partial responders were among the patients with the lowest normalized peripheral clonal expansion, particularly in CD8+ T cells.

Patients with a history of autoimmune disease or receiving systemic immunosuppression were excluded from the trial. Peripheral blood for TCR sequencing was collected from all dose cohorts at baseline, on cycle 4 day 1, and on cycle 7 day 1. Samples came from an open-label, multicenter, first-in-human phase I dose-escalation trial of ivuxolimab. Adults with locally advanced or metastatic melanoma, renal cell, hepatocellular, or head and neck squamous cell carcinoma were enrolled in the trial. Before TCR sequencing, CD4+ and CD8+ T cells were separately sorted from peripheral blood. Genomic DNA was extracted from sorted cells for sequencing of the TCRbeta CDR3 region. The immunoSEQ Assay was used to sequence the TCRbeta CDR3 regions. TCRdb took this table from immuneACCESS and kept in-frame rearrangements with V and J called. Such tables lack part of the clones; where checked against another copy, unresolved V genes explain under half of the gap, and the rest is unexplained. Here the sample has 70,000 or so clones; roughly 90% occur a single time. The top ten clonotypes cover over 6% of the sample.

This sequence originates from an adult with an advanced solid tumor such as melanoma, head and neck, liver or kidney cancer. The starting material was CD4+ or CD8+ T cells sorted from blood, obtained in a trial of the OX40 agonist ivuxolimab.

The CDR3 corresponds to CASSQPGQGDYGYTF. In nucleotide form, the sequence is TGTGCCAGCAGCCAGCCCGGACAGGGCGACTATGGCTACACCTTC. The chain couples TRBV4-2 to TRBJ1-2, with TRBD1 identical over 8 junction bases. CDR1 is given as LGHNA and CDR2 as YNFKEQ, both from the germline V gene. V lost 3 bases and J lost 3 bases, and the count of bases not matched to a germline gene is 6. The CDR3 numbers 15 residues from cysteine through phenylalanine. This entry keeps only the CDR3 DNA: 45 bases, framed from base 1.